The clone carrying this TCR beta chain occurred once. What it binds is not known. The sample is drawn from a study of cytomegalovirus exposure and HLA in healthy donors. Those who donated were healthy bone marrow donors. Study-wide findings and caveats: Later analysis reportedly placed an Asian-associated ancestry cluster below the roughly 700-donor mean in N-insertions. For most subjects, TCR beta sequences were reported to predict HLA-A and HLA-B alleles with accuracy.

60 Vbeta and 13 Jbeta primers were used in PCR. Sequencing used immunoSEQ multiplex PCR; TCRdb keeps in-frame clones, though not all of them. The repertoire holds approximately 88,000 clones, with over 75% as singletons. The TCR sequence derives from a man younger than 40 in good health and CMV-seropositive. The sequenced sample was PBMCs.

This chain's CDR3 is CASRKKRGNQPQHF. The CDR3 coding sequence is TGTGCCAGCAGGAAGAAGAGGGGCAATCAGCCCCAGCATTTT. The chain carries TRBV6-6 and TRBJ1-5; D gene unclear. CDR3 length: 14 residues. Germline V CDR1 and CDR2: MNHNY, SVGAGI (reference sequence). Trimming pared 6 bases from V and 2 bases from J, leaving 11 bases between.